This T cell receptor beta chain was recorded in a study of Graves' ophthalmopathy and Graves' hyperthyroidism. The authors amplified TCR beta CDR3 regions, and they did so from RNA transcripts for repertoire sequencing. A first-round RT-PCR used HTBI primers, followed by a second-round multiplex PCR. TCRdb reprocessed the multiplex PCR reads via MiXCR and lists one record per CDR3 protein. The sample holds around 600,000 distinct CDR3 sequences; 35% to 45% are singletons and the top ten take more than 3%. Moderate-to-severe activity, CAS ≥3, NOSPECS ≥4 and a duration under 3 months were seen in donors with ophthalmopathy. Patients were excluded if they had other autoimmune diseases or uncontrolled infections, and likewise if pregnancy or lactation applied. Concerning this clonotype itself: At one end, the junction sequence differs from germline, possibly due to a read error.

The TCR sequence derives from an adult man with Graves' ophthalmopathy. Sequenced: peripheral blood.

The CDR3 is CASSRAGLAIGELFF. DNA of the CDR3: TGCGCCAGCAGCCGAGCAGGACTAGCGATCGGGGAGCTGTTTTTT. The chain couples TRBV7-9 to TRBJ2-2; TRBD2 agrees at 9 bases. There are 15 residues in the CDR3. In germline, CDR1 is SEHNR, CDR2 FQNEAQ (reference sequence).